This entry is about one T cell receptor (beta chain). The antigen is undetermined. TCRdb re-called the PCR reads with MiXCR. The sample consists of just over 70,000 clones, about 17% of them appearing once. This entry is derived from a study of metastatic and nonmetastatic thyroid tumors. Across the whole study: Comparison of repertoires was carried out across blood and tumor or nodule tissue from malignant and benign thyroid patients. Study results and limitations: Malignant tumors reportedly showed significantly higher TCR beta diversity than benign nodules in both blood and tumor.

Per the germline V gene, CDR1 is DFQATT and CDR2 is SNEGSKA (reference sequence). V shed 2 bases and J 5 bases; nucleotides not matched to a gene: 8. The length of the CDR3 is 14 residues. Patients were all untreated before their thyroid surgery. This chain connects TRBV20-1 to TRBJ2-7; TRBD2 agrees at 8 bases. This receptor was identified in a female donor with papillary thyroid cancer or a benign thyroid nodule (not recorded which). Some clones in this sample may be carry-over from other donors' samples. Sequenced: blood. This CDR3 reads CSARTGRERDEQYF. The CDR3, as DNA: TGCAGTGCTAGAACCGGGAGGGAGAGGGACGAGCAGTACTTC.